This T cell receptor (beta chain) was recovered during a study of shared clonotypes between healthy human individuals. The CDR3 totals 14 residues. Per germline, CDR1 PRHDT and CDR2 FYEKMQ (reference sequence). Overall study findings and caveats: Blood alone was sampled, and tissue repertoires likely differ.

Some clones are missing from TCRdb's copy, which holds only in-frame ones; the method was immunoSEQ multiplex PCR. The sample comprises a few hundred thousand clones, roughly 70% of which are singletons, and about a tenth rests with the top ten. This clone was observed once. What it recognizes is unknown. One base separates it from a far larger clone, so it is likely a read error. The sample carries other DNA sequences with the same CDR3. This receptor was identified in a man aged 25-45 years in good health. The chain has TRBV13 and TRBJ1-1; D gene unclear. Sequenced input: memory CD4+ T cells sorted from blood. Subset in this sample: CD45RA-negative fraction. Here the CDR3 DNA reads TGTGCTAGCACCTTAGTCTTGGGGAACACTGAAGCTTTCTTT. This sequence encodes CASTLVLGNTEAFF.